The 14 T cell receptor beta chains in this list originate from one sample, sequenced in a study of blood T cell repertoires in COVID-19. Sequenced by immunoSEQ multiplex PCR; TCRdb stores in-frame clones only, minus some. The sample carries more than 300,000 clones, around 87% recorded once. Sequencing input: PBMCs or T cells enriched from blood (not recorded which). These TCRs come from a man in his forties in a cohort exposed to, infected with or recovered from COVID-19 (not recorded which).

V usage is TRBV6-5 and J usage is TRBJ1-6, with TRBD1 as a possible D gene (5 bases). The CDR3 sequence is 15 residues long. The germline CDR1 and CDR2 sequences are MNHEY and SVGAGI. Trimming cost V 9 bases and J 9 bases, with 21 bases left between them. DNA for the CDR3: TGTGCCAGTTCAACGCTGGTGACAGCCTCTTCACCCCTCCACTTT. This encodes CASSTLVTASSPLHF.

As for this clone: Other DNA sequences from this sample encode an identical CDR3 as well. The rearrangement uses TRBV5-6 and TRBJ2-7, with D possibly matching TRBD1 (6 bases). The V end was cut by 0 bases, the J end by 4 bases, with 11 bases between. Germline V gene data show CDR1 as SGHDT and CDR2 as YYEEEE. The CDR3 covers 14 residues. In nucleotides, the CDR3 is TGTGCCAGCAGCTTGGGGCAGGGGAGATACGAGCAGTACTTC. This translates into CASSLGQGRYEQYF.

The chain links TRBV5-1 to TRBJ1-1, with a weak D call TRBD1 (6 bases). The germline gives CDR1 SGHRS, CDR2 YFSETQ. The CDR3 is made up of 15 amino acids. V shed 0 bases and J shed 1 base, with 10 bases lying between them. The CDR3 sequence is CASSLDRAGNTEAFF. The CDR3 DNA is TGCGCCAGCAGCTTGGACAGGGCGGGGAACACTGAAGCTTTCTTT.

The chain combines TRBV6-5 with TRBJ1-5; 9 nucleotides align to TRBD1. In germline, CDR1 is MNHEY, CDR2 SVGAGI. This CDR3 contains 14 residues. V dropped 8 bases and J dropped 2; count of bases not matched to a gene: 4. CDR3 nucleotides: TGTGCCAGCGGGGGACAGGGCGGCAATCAGCCCCAGCATTTT. Encoded protein: CASGGQGGNQPQHF.

The rearrangement uses TRBV2 and TRBJ1-5, with 8 nucleotides matching TRBD1. This CDR3 spans 13 amino acids. V trimming: 7 bases; J trimming: 9 bases; junction bases outside the gene matches: 8. Looked up from germline, CDR1 is SNHLY and CDR2 is FYNNEI. In DNA, the CDR3 is TGTGCCAGCACCCGGGACAGGCTGTTGCCCCAGCATTTT. Its translation: CASTRDRLLPQHF.

The J gene is TRBJ2-3, the V gene TRBV6-1; TRBD2 might be the D (6 bases). The CDR3 totals 15 residues. Germline values: CDR1 MNHNS, CDR2 SASEGT. Trimming shortened V by 3 bases and J by 6 bases, and 16 bases separated the two germline ends. CDR3 sequence reads: CASSDLRLVADTQYF. The CDR3 DNA reads TGTGCCAGCAGTGACCTTCGACTAGTTGCGGATACGCAGTATTTT.

This chain links TRBV28 with TRBJ1-3; the D is unclear. The CDR3 is 15 residues long. Between the trimmed V and J ends, which lost 6 bases and 0 bases, there was a span of 12 bases. Germline lookup yields CDR1 MDHEN and CDR2 SYDVKM. For the CDR3, the DNA is TGTGCCAGCAGGAACAACCTCGTCTCTGGAAACACCATATATTTT. Translated: CASRNNLVSGNTIYF.

This clone turned up a few times. The chain is built from TRBV30 and TRBJ1-1; 7 bases fit TRBD1. The CDR3 is made up of 14 amino acids. Germline V gives CDR1 GTSNPN, CDR2 SVGIG (reference sequence). The ends lost 0 bases at V and 1 base at J; junction bases unmatched: 2. CDR3 coding DNA: TGTGCCTGGAGTGTATGGACAGGGAACACTGAAGCTTTCTTT. Protein: CAWSVWTGNTEAFF.

The chain is built from TRBV19 and TRBJ1-1; D is unclear. Germline V CDR1 and CDR2: LNHDA, SQIVND (reference sequence). This CDR3 contains 15 residues. Trimming pared 0 bases from V and 1 base from J, leaving 9 bases between. The DNA for the CDR3 is TGTGCCAGTAGTATAGATCGGCGGGGGAACACTGAAGCTTTCTTT. It encodes CASSIDRRGNTEAFF.

The chain couples TRBV9 to TRBJ2-1, with 8 bases matching TRBD2. V lost 0 bases to trimming and J lost 5 bases; unmatched junction nucleotides: 7. Germline assignment: CDR1 SGDLS and CDR2 YYNGEE. This CDR3 is built from 16 residues. CDR3: CASSVGSGGRHNEQFF. The CDR3 DNA sequence: TGTGCCAGCAGCGTAGGATCGGGAGGGCGCCACAATGAGCAGTTCTTC.

The chain employs TRBV28 and TRBJ2-5; 10 bases fit TRBD1. The junction had 3 bases not matched to a gene; V was cut back by 4 bases and J by 1 base. Looked up from germline, CDR1 is MDHEN and CDR2 is SYDVKM. The CDR3 runs to 15 residues. The CDR3 sequence: CASSSTGGGQETQYF. The DNA of the CDR3 is TGTGCCAGCAGTTCGACAGGGGGCGGCCAAGAGACCCAGTACTTC. The complete variable domain, with remaining parts taken from reference TRBV28 and TRBJ2-5, reads DVKVTQSSRYLVKRTGEKVFLECVQDMDHENMFWYRQDPGLGLRLIYFSYDVKMKEKGDIPEGYSVSREKKERFSLILESASTNQTSMYLCASSSTGGGQETQYFGPGTRLLVL.

V is TRBV5-4 and J is TRBJ2-7, with D possibly matching TRBD2 (6 bases). Germline V lookup: CDR1 SGHNT, CDR2 YYREEE (reference sequence). V lost 3 bases and J lost 4, with 17 bases in between. CDR3 length: 15 residues. CDR3 loop: CASSWADGRKYEQYF. The CDR3 nucleotides are TGTGCCAGCAGCTGGGCTGACGGGAGAAAGTACGAGCAGTACTTC.

This clone was seen only once. The V gene is TRBV7-8, the J gene TRBJ1-5, with TRBD1 as a possible D gene (6 bases). Germline V lookup: CDR1 SGHVS, CDR2 FQNEAQ. Trimming cost V 5 bases and J 5 bases, with 19 bases left between them. The CDR3 loop spans 16 amino acids. The CDR3 here is CASSQLPGTLDQPQHF. The CDR3, as DNA: TGTGCCAGCAGCCAATTGCCCGGGACATTAGATCAGCCCCAGCATTTT.

V and J are TRBV30 and TRBJ2-1, with TRBD2 matching over 7 bases. This CDR3 region has 12 residues. The germline V gene has CDR1 GTSNPN and CDR2 SVGIG (reference sequence). V dropped 5 bases and J dropped 7; count of bases not matched to a gene: 5. CDR3 coding DNA: TGTGCCTGGGGGGAGGGGAGGAATGAGCAGTTCTTC. It is translated as CAWGEGRNEQFF.